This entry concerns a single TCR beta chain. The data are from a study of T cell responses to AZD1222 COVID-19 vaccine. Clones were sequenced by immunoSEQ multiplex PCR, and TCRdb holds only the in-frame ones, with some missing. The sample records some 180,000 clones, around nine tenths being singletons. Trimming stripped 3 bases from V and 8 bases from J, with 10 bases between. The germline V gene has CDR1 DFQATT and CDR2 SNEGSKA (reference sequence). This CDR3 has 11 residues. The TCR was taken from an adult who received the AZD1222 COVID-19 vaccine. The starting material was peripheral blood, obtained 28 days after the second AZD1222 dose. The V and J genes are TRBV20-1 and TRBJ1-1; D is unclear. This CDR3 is CSARYDSEAFF. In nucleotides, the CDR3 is TGCAGTGCTAGGTATGATAGCGAAGCTTTCTTT.